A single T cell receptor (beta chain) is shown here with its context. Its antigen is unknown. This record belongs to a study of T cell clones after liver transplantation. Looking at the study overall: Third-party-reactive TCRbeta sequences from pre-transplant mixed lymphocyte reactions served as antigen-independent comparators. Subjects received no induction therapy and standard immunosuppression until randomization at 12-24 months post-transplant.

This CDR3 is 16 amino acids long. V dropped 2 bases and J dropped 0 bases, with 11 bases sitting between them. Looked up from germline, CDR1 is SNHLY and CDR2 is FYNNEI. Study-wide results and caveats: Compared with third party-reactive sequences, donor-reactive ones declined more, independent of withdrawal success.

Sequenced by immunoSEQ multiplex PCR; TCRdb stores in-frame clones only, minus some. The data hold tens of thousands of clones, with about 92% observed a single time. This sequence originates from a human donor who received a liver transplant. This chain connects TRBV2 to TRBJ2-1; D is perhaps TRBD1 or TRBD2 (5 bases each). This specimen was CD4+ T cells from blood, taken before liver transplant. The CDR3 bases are TGTGCCAGCAGTGAATTTGGGGGAAGCTCCTACAATGAGCAGTTCTTC. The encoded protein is CASSEFGGSSYNEQFF.